Listed here are 20 T cell receptor beta chains from one sample, sequenced in a study of beta chain features in type 1 diabetes. These receptors have no known antigen. Study-wide points: All four CD4+ subsets from Type 1 diabetes patients carried moderately but significantly shorter TCRB CDR3s.

The study reverse transcribed the entire isolated RNA, so it sequenced expressed TCRB transcripts. Some clones are missing from TCRdb's copy, which holds only in-frame ones; the method was immunoSEQ multiplex PCR. The data show a few hundred thousand clones, 9.5% to 10% seen once. The sample was central memory CD4+ T cells from blood. These receptors were obtained from a man aged 30 to 45 with type 1 diabetes.

This clone was detected a few times. V gene TRBV7-2 combines with J gene TRBJ2-5; TRBD2 aligns across 16 bases. The CDR3 runs 18 residues. After removal of 4 bases from V and 0 bases from J, the junction contained 5 bases not matched to a gene. CDR1 and CDR2 from the germline V gene are SGHTA and FQGNSA. CDR3 in amino acids: CASSSGTSGRAYQETQYF. CDR3 DNA: TGTGCCAGCAGCTCCGGGACTAGCGGGAGGGCGTACCAAGAGACCCAGTACTTC. Complete variable domain (other parts from reference TRBV7-2 and TRBJ2-5): GAGVSQSPSNKVTEKGKDVELRCDPISGHTALYWYRQSLGQGLEFLIYFQGNSAPDKSGLPSDRFSAERTGGSVSTLTIQRTQQEDSAVYLCASSSGTSGRAYQETQYFGPGTRLLVL.

The rearrangement uses TRBV2 and TRBJ1-2; TRBD1 matches 7 bases. V lost 5 bases to trimming and J lost 8 bases; unmatched junction nucleotides: 11. This CDR3 has 14 amino acids. The V gene's germline CDR1 is SNHLY and CDR2 FYNNEI. CDR3 residues: CASSSGQAEWGYTF. The CDR3 region has the DNA TGTGCCAGCAGTTCCGGACAGGCGGAATGGGGCTACACCTTC.

This clone was recorded at least ten times. The chain joins TRBV7-2 to TRBJ1-1; D ambiguous. From germline, CDR1 is SGHTA and CDR2 FQGNSA. Trimming pared 5 bases from V and 3 bases from J, leaving 16 bases between. This CDR3 contains 15 residues. In DNA form, the CDR3 reads TGTGCCAGCAGCCCGAGCGCAGGCGGAGACACTGAAGCTTTCTTT. Protein sequence: CASSPSAGGDTEAFF.

The CDR3 spells CASSQLRSGNLAYEQYF. The DNA for the CDR3 is TGTGCCAGCAGCCAATTACGAAGCGGAAACCTTGCTTACGAGCAGTACTTC. This rearrangement joins TRBV14 to TRBJ2-7; maybe TRBD2 (5 bases). The length of the CDR3 is 17 residues. The germline CDR1 and CDR2 sequences are SGHDN and FVKESK. Trimming removed 2 bases from V and 4 bases from J, with 21 bases in between.

This clone was seen at least ten times. The chain is built from TRBV7-9 and TRBJ1-1, with a tentative D call TRBD1 (6 bases). The germline V gene encodes CDR1 SEHNR and CDR2 FQNEAQ (reference sequence). Trimming left V 5 bases short and J 5 bases short, with 15 bases between. CDR3 length equals 14 residues. The CDR3: CASSHQGTRTEAFF. CDR3 DNA sequence: TGTGCCAGCAGCCACCAGGGGACGAGGACTGAAGCTTTCTTT. Based on the CDR3 plus reference TRBV7-9 and TRBJ1-1, the full variable domain is DTGVSQNPRHKITKRGQNVTFRCDPISEHNRLYWYRQTLGQGPEFLTYFQNEAQLEKSRLLSDRFSAERPKGSFSTLEIQRTEQGDSAMYLCASSHQGTRTEAFFGQGTRLTVV.

This clone was picked up a small number of times. DNA of the CDR3: TGTGCCAGCGGACGTCGGGGGACATATTTT. Translating it yields CASGRRGTYF. The chain employs TRBV7-9 and TRBJ1-3; TRBD1 might be the D (5 bases). Germline lookup yields CDR1 SEHNR and CDR2 FQNEAQ (reference sequence). This CDR3 region has 10 residues. Between the trimmed V and J ends, which lost 8 bases and 15 bases, there was a span of 14 bases. Full variable domain (remainder filled in from reference TRBV7-9 and TRBJ1-3): DTGVSQNPRHKITKRGQNVTFRCDPISEHNRLYWYRQTLGQGPEFLTYFQNEAQLEKSRLLSDRFSAERPKGSFSTLEIQRTEQGDSAMYLCASGRRGTYFGEGSWLTVV.

The chain couples TRBV6-6 to TRBJ2-3; TRBD1 might be the D (5 bases). Germline V lookup: CDR1 MNHNY, CDR2 SVGAGI (reference sequence). V was shortened by 6 bases and J by 1 base, with 14 bases between the two germline ends. The CDR3 sequence is 15 residues long. The DNA of the CDR3 is TGTGCCAGCAGGGCCTGGGTAGGGGGCACAGATACGCAGTATTTT. The encoded protein is CASRAWVGGTDTQYF.

This clone was detected many times. The J gene is TRBJ2-1, the V gene TRBV11-1; D is possibly TRBD1 (5 bases). This CDR3 has 16 amino acids. Per germline, CDR1 SGHAT and CDR2 FQDESV (reference sequence). Trimming cost V 1 base and J 0 bases, with 10 bases left between them. In DNA form, the CDR3 reads TGTGCCAGCAGCTTAGTAGGGGAAGCCTCCTACAATGAGCAGTTCTTC. This sequence encodes CASSLVGEASYNEQFF.

This clone was recorded at least ten times. The chain employs TRBV5-4 and TRBJ2-3; 11 bases agree with TRBD1. Germline V CDR1 and CDR2: SGHNT, YYREEE (reference sequence). The length of the CDR3 is 19 residues. Trimming removed 3 bases from V and 3 bases from J; junction bases left unmatched: 15. CDR3 sequence (DNA): TGTGCCAGCAGCTCGAAGAGAACCGGGACAGGGGGTTCGACAGATACGCAGTATTTT. Its translation: CASSSKRTGTGGSTDTQYF. The entire variable domain, with the rest obtained from reference TRBV5-4 and TRBJ2-3, is as follows: ETGVTQSPTHLIKTRGQQVTLRCSSQSGHNTVSWYQQALGQGPQFIFQYYREEENGRGNFPPRFSGLQFPNYSSELNVNALELDDSALYLCASSSKRTGTGGSTDTQYFGPGTRLTVL.

This clone was detected ten times or more. The V gene is TRBV2, the J gene TRBJ1-3; possibly TRBD1 for D (5 bases). Trimming left V 5 bases short and J 3 bases short, with 14 bases between. Germline V gene lookup returns CDR1 SNHLY and CDR2 FYNNEI. The CDR3 has 15 residues. CDR3 amino acids: CASSTTGTIGNTIYF. CDR3 in DNA: TGTGCCAGCAGTACTACCGGGACCATTGGAAACACCATATATTTT.

In DNA, the CDR3 is TGTGCCAGCAGCTTGCCGAGCGGGCAAGAGACCCAGTACTTC. Amino acid sequence: CASSLPSGQETQYF. The chain recombines TRBV5-6 with TRBJ2-5; a possible D gene is TRBD2 (6 bases). V shed 1 base and J shed 2 bases, with 9 bases lying between them. CDR3 length: 14 residues. CDR1 is SGHDT, CDR2 YYEEEE, per germline.

The chain has TRBV6-1 and TRBJ1-2; weak D call: TRBD1 (6 bases). V gave up 2 bases and J gave up 6 bases, with 7 bases separating them. The length of the CDR3 is 12 residues. Germline V CDR1 and CDR2: MNHNS, SASEGT. CDR3 DNA: TGTGCCAGCAGTGAATCAGGGGATGGCTACACCTTC. This codes for CASSESGDGYTF.

The chain is built from TRBV14 and TRBJ1-3; D is ambiguous. V lost 2 bases and J lost 5, with 16 bases in between. This CDR3 spans 16 amino acids. Germline values: CDR1 SGHDN, CDR2 FVKESK. DNA for the CDR3: TGTGCCAGCAGCCAACAATACCCCGACGCTAGAAACACCATATATTTT. Translation: CASSQQYPDARNTIYF.

The gene calls are TRBV6-5 and TRBJ2-1; no clear D gene. CDR1 and CDR2 from the germline V gene are MNHEY and SVGAGI. The CDR3 consists of 13 residues. Trimming shortened V by 6 bases and J by 8 bases, and 14 bases separated the two germline ends. CDR3 loop: CASRKGRVDEQFF. In nucleotides, the CDR3 is TGTGCCAGCAGGAAAGGACGCGTTGATGAGCAGTTCTTC.

The genes are TRBV6-1 and TRBJ2-4; the D gene is possibly TRBD2 (5 bases). The CDR3 runs to 15 residues. Germline V lookup: CDR1 MNHNS, CDR2 SASEGT. The ends were cut back, 5 bases at V and 3 bases at J, with 14 bases in the middle. CDR3 nucleotide sequence: TGTGCCAGCAGTTCCCGCCGGGAAGGCAAAAACATTCAGTACTTC. Its translation is CASSSRREGKNIQYF.

This clone was detected many times. V usage is TRBV7-9 and J usage is TRBJ1-4; TRBD1 might be the D (6 bases). V was trimmed by 4 bases and J by 8 bases, leaving 8 bases between them. This CDR3 has 12 amino acids. Germline CDR1 is SEHNR and CDR2 is FQNEAQ (reference sequence). The CDR3 here is CASSYQGEKLFF. In nucleotides, the CDR3 is TGTGCCAGCAGCTACCAGGGGGAAAAACTGTTTTTT.

This clone was observed a handful of times. J is TRBJ1-1 and V is TRBV19; TRBD1 matches 7 bases. V was clipped by 7 bases and J by 1 base; unmatched bases: 15. Germline assignment: CDR1 LNHDA and CDR2 SQIVND (reference sequence). The CDR3 totals 17 residues. CDR3: CASTLGQLYFGNTEAFF. The CDR3 bases are TGTGCCAGTACGCTGGGACAGCTCTACTTCGGGAACACTGAAGCTTTCTTT.

The chain links TRBV7-9 to TRBJ1-1, with 9 positions matching TRBD1. Per germline, CDR1 SEHNR and CDR2 FQNEAQ (reference sequence). The CDR3 sequence is 14 residues long. The J segment lost 5 bases and the V segment lost 4 bases, leaving 5 bases of the junction unmatched. The CDR3 bases are TGTGCCAGCAGCTCGGGACAGGGAAGGACTGAAGCTTTCTTT. The encoded protein is CASSSGQGRTEAFF.

The gene calls are TRBV10-3 and TRBJ2-7, with 8 bases aligning to TRBD1. Germline V CDR1 and CDR2: ENHRY, SYGVKD. This CDR3 contains 15 residues. V trimming: 11 bases; J trimming: 1 base; junction bases outside the gene matches: 13. The CDR3 coding sequence is TGTGCCCTGAGCCGGGGGACAGGATCATCCTACGAGCAGTACTTC. It codes for CALSRGTGSSYEQYF.

This clone showed up many times. V gene TRBV21-1 combines with J gene TRBJ1-1; the table's D call, TRBD1, was not checked against the DNA. TRBV21-1 is a pseudogene segment. This CDR3 region has 15 residues. The CDR3 region is CASSSRQGEDTEAFF. As DNA, the CDR3 is TGTGCCAGCAGCTCGCGACAGGGAGAGGACACTGAAGCTTTCTTT.